Shown below are 21 T cell receptor beta chains from a single sample sequenced in a study of blood T cell repertoires in COVID-19. Clones were read by immunoSEQ multiplex PCR, and TCRdb kept only the in-frame ones, dropping some. The data contain some 160,000 clones, approximately 90% of them singletons. The sample consisted of peripheral blood. The receptors shown here come from a man aged 18 to 30 with COVID-19, enrolled during active disease.

In DNA form, the CDR3 reads TGTGCCAGCAGTTTGATTCCGGGAGGCTCCTACAATGAGCAGTTCTTC. Translation: CASSLIPGGSYNEQFF. The rearrangement joins TRBV27 to TRBJ2-1; the match to TRBD2 covers 7 bases. The CDR3 loop spans 16 amino acids. With 3 bases clipped from V and 0 bases from J, the junction kept 5 bases outside the gene matches. Germline CDR1 is MNHEY and CDR2 is SMNVEV (reference sequence).

The chain joins TRBV12-3 or TRBV12-4 to TRBJ2-7; TRBD1 might be the D (6 bases). The length of the CDR3 is 13 residues. With 6 bases removed from V and 3 bases from J, the gap between germline ends came to 12 bases. Written as DNA, the CDR3 is TGTGCCAGCAGGCATACAGGGTACTACGAGCAGTACTTC. This encodes CASRHTGYYEQYF.

The rearrangement joins TRBV28 to TRBJ2-7; TRBD2 matches 7 bases. V trimming: 4 bases; J trimming: 1 base; junction bases outside the gene matches: 16. The CDR3 is 18 residues long. Looked up from germline, CDR1 is MDHEN and CDR2 is SYDVKM. CDR3 loop: CASSYPHEAGTTSYEQYF. In DNA, the CDR3 is TGTGCCAGCAGTTACCCCCATGAAGCCGGGACTACGTCCTACGAGCAGTACTTC. The full variable domain, its missing parts supplied by reference TRBV28 and TRBJ2-7, is DVKVTQSSRYLVKRTGEKVFLECVQDMDHENMFWYRQDPGLGLRLIYFSYDVKMKEKGDIPEGYSVSREKKERFSLILESASTNQTSMYLCASSYPHEAGTTSYEQYFGPGTRLTVT.

CDR3 loop: CASSGPGSNTNEKLFF. The CDR3 DNA follows: TGTGCCAGCAGCGGGCCGGGGTCTAACACTAATGAAAAACTGTTTTTT. The chain employs TRBV9 and TRBJ1-4; the D is unclear. This CDR3 has 16 residues. The V and J ends lost 3 bases and 2 bases respectively, with 14 bases between them. CDR1 is SGDLS, CDR2 YYNGEE, per germline.

V usage is TRBV7-2 and J usage is TRBJ1-3, with 7 bases identical to TRBD1. V lost 4 bases to trimming and J lost 5 bases; unmatched junction nucleotides: 5. This CDR3 comprises 14 residues. The V gene's germline CDR1 is SGHTA and CDR2 FQGNSA. The CDR3 here is CASSSQTGRNTIYF. DNA for the CDR3: TGTGCCAGCAGCTCCCAGACAGGGAGAAACACCATATATTTT.

The chain joins TRBV19 to TRBJ2-1, with D tentatively TRBD2 (5 bases). The CDR3 runs to 15 residues. Germline CDR1 is LNHDA and CDR2 is SQIVND (reference sequence). Trimming removed 6 bases at V and 5 bases at J, with 17 bases between. In DNA, the CDR3 is TGTGCCAGTAGGAGACACCCCACCGGGGACAATGAGCAGTTCTTC. Protein: CASRRHPTGDNEQFF.

The sample holds one count of this clone. V is TRBV5-4 and J is TRBJ1-2, with 9 bases identical to TRBD1. The CDR3 consists of 15 residues. CDR1 SGHNT and CDR2 YYREEE come from the germline V gene (reference sequence). With 1 base clipped from V and 4 bases from J, the junction kept 5 bases outside the gene matches. The CDR3 region is CASSLKGQGIYGYTF. The CDR3, as DNA: TGTGCCAGCAGCTTGAAAGGACAGGGGATCTATGGCTACACCTTC.

The gene calls are TRBV11-2 and TRBJ2-7; 7 bases align to TRBD2. Germline CDR1 is SGHAT and CDR2 is FQNNGV. CDR3 length equals 17 residues. V shed 4 bases, J shed 2 bases, and the junction held 14 bases outside the gene matches. CDR3 coding DNA: TGTGCCAGCAGCTCCCTCGGGAGTAGCGGGTTTACCTACGAGCAGTACTTC. It codes for CASSSLGSSGFTYEQYF.

This clone was detected only once. V usage is TRBV18 and J usage is TRBJ1-6; 7 positions agree with TRBD1. There are 15 residues in the CDR3. V lost 6 bases, J lost 5 bases, and 7 bases stayed unmatched. Germline CDR1 is KGHSH and CDR2 is LQKENI. The CDR3, as DNA: TGTGCCAGCTCCCAGGGGGACGGACATAATTCACCCCTCCACTTT. It encodes CASSQGDGHNSPLHF.

This clone was detected only once. V usage is TRBV27 and J usage is TRBJ2-7; 9 bases are a match to TRBD1. The V gene's germline CDR1 is MNHEY and CDR2 SMNVEV (reference sequence). V shed 2 bases, J shed 2 bases, and the junction held 4 bases outside the gene matches. CDR3 length: 15 amino acids. The CDR3 region has the DNA TGTGCCAGCAGTTTAATGACAGGGGGTCCCTACGAGCAGTACTTC. Amino acid sequence: CASSLMTGGPYEQYF.

The rearrangement joins TRBV28 to TRBJ1-5; D is undetermined. V was pared by 2 bases and J by 2 bases, with 10 bases between. The CDR3 runs 15 residues. Germline V lookup: CDR1 MDHEN, CDR2 SYDVKM. The CDR3 is CASSLGTAGNQPQHF. The CDR3 nucleotides read TGTGCCAGCAGTTTAGGAACGGCGGGCAATCAGCCCCAGCATTTT.

The rearrangement joins TRBV9 to TRBJ2-3, with 8 positions matching TRBD2. The germline V gene has CDR1 SGDLS and CDR2 YYNGEE. Losses at the gene ends were 7 bases for V and 1 base for J; bases not matched to a gene: 5. The CDR3 has 14 residues. The CDR3 DNA is TGTGCCAGCCAGCGGGAGTGGGGCACAGATACGCAGTATTTT. Translation gives CASQREWGTDTQYF.

The chain couples TRBV2 to TRBJ1-4; 10 bases agree with TRBD1. The CDR3 totals 15 residues. The V segment lost 5 bases and the J segment 7 bases; nucleotides outside the gene matches: 7. Germline CDR1 SNHLY, CDR2 FYNNEI. CDR3 in amino acids: CASSPVRTGGEKLFF. In DNA, the CDR3 is TGTGCCAGCAGTCCCGTAAGGACAGGGGGTGAAAAACTGTTTTTT.

J is TRBJ2-1 and V is TRBV7-9, with D unclear. The CDR3 is 13 residues long. CDR1 and CDR2 from the germline V gene are SEHNR and FQNEAQ (reference sequence). Deletions cut 4 bases from V and 1 base from J, with 5 bases between. This chain's CDR3 is CASSYNSYNEQFF. The CDR3 DNA is TGTGCCAGCAGCTACAATTCCTACAATGAGCAGTTCTTC.

The V call is TRBV6-2 or TRBV6-3, the J call TRBJ2-2; 9 bases fit TRBD2. V trimming: 4 bases; J trimming: 5 bases; junction bases outside the gene matches: 8. Germline V gene data show CDR1 as MNHEY and CDR2 as SVGEGT. This CDR3 is 16 amino acids long. The CDR3 is CASSLGAGGGTGELFF. Written as DNA, the CDR3 is TGTGCCAGCAGTTTAGGAGCGGGAGGAGGGACCGGGGAGCTGTTTTTT.

This chain links TRBV7-2 with TRBJ1-6; D unclear. The CDR3 contains 15 residues. The ends were cut back, 5 bases at V and 7 bases at J, with 15 bases in the middle. Germline CDR1 reads SGHTA; CDR2 reads FQGNSA. CDR3: CASSPLTAPNSPLHF. The CDR3 DNA reads as TGTGCCAGCAGCCCCCTAACCGCCCCCAATTCACCCCTCCACTTT.

This chain connects TRBV14 to TRBJ2-1, with TRBD2 matching over 8 bases. Germline V gene sequence: CDR1 SGHDN, CDR2 FVKESK. J gave up 4 bases and V 4 bases, and 3 bases lay outside the gene matches. This CDR3 comprises 14 residues. This chain's CDR3 is CASSLAGTYNEQFF. The CDR3 bases are TGTGCCAGCAGCCTAGCGGGAACTTACAATGAGCAGTTCTTC. The full variable domain, its missing parts supplied by reference TRBV14 and TRBJ2-1, is EAGVTQFPSHSVIEKGQTVTLRCDPISGHDNLYWYRRVMGKEIKFLLHFVKESKQDESGMPNNRFLAERTGGTYSTLKVQPAELEDSGVYFCASSLAGTYNEQFFGPGTRLTVL.

The chain combines TRBV28 with TRBJ1-1; the D gene is possibly TRBD1 (5 bases). CDR3 size: 16 residues. Trimming cost V 0 bases and J 6 bases, with 17 bases left between them. Per the germline V gene, CDR1 is MDHEN and CDR2 is SYDVKM. The CDR3 sequence is CASSLWSAGGTAEAFF. The CDR3 nucleotides read TGTGCCAGCAGTTTATGGTCCGCGGGGGGGACGGCTGAAGCTTTCTTT.

The CDR3 DNA sequence: TGCGCCAGCAGCCCCTTTCTAGCGGGAGGGGAGAATGAGCAGTTCTTC. The encoded protein is CASSPFLAGGENEQFF. J is TRBJ2-1 and V is TRBV5-1; 12 bases are shared with TRBD2. This CDR3 comprises 16 residues. With 4 bases clipped from V and 7 bases from J, the junction kept 9 bases outside the gene matches. CDR1 SGHRS and CDR2 YFSETQ come from the germline V gene.

The chain joins TRBV5-1 to TRBJ1-1; D call uncertain. Deletions cut 0 bases from V and 1 base from J, with 13 bases between. The CDR3 has 16 residues. From germline, CDR1 is SGHRS and CDR2 YFSETQ. The CDR3 bases are TGCGCCAGCAGCTTGGGTGGCAGCCGCGGGAACACTGAAGCTTTCTTT. The encoded protein is CASSLGGSRGNTEAFF.

The rearrangement links TRBV4-1 to TRBJ1-3; tentatively, D is TRBD1 (6 bases). Germline V gives CDR1 MGHRA, CDR2 YSYEKL. The ends were cut back, 1 base at V and 0 bases at J, with 7 bases in the middle. The CDR3 runs 15 residues. In DNA, the CDR3 is TGCGCCAGCAGCCAAGTGGACAGCTCTGGAAACACCATATATTTT. This sequence encodes CASSQVDSSGNTIYF.